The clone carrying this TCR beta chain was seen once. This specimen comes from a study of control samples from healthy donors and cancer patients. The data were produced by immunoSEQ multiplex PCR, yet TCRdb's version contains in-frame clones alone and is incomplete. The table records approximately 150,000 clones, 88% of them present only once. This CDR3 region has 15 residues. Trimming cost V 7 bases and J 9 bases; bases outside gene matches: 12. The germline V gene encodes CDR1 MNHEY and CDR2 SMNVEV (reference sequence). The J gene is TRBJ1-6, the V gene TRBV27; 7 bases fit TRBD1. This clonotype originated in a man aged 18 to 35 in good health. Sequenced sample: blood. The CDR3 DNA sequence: TGTGCCAGCAAGTTCGACAGGGTGGGAGGTTCACCCCTCCACTTT. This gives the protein CASKFDRVGGSPLHF.